This TCR beta chain was identified during a study of OX40 agonist ivuxolimab in advanced cancers. Trimming left V 5 bases short and J 1 base short, with 10 bases between. Looked up from germline, CDR1 is SGHTA and CDR2 is FQGTGA. CDR3 length: 14 residues. Prior autoimmune disease or systemic immunosuppression barred patients. Data came from immunoSEQ multiplex PCR; TCRdb stores just in-frame clones and leaves some out. Here the sample spans tens of thousands of clones, 92% being singletons. The chain combines TRBV7-3 with TRBJ2-3; no clear D gene. Sequences were derived from CD4+ or CD8+ T cells sorted from blood, sampled in a trial of the OX40 agonist ivuxolimab. The receptor's source is an adult with an advanced solid tumor such as melanoma, head and neck, liver or kidney cancer. The CDR3: CASSPNVGTDTQYF. Written as DNA, the CDR3 is TGTGCCAGCAGCCCCAACGTGGGCACAGATACGCAGTATTTT.